This is a list of T cell receptor beta chains from one sample in a study of glioma-infiltrating T cells after dendritic cell vaccination. TCRdb's copy holds only in-frame clones and misses some; the assay was immunoSEQ multiplex PCR. Among more than 60,000 clones, roughly four fifths were seen once, and the ten largest hold more than 8%. The material sequenced was blood, taken before dendritic cell vaccination. The receptors here all came from a human donor with glioblastoma. The CDR3 runs from the conserved cysteine through the conserved F or W. Fields, in order: J gene, D gene, clone size, V gene, CDR3 DNA, CDR3 protein. The D gene is left open where the match is weak. Clone sizes are given selectively: once, few, many, or a class where the clone is expanded.

TRBJ2-1 | TRBD2 | - | TRBV5-8 | TGTGCCAGCAGCGCCCTCGGGACTAGCGGGGGGGCGAAACTCAATGAGCAGTTCTTC | CASSALGTSGGAKLNEQFF
TRBJ1-4 | - | - | TRBV5-1 | TGCGCCAGCAGCCAGGGAATCGACTTTACGACTAATGAAAAACTGTTTTTT | CASSQGIDFTTNEKLFF
TRBJ2-2 | - | - | TRBV6-5 | TGTGCCAGCAGTTATAGTAGATCAGGGAACACCGGGGAGCTGTTTTTT | CASSYSRSGNTGELFF
TRBJ2-5 | - | - | TRBV27 | TGTGCCAGCAGTTTAAGGGACACTTACCAAGAGACCCAGTACTTC | CASSLRDTYQETQYF
TRBJ1-6 | - | - | TRBV28 | TGTGCCACCTTGACGGGGGGAAGATCACCCCTCCACTTT | CATLTGGRSPLHF
TRBJ1-1 | - | - | TRBV9 | TGTGCCAGCAGCGTAGTAACAAACACTGAAGCTTTCTTT | CASSVVTNTEAFF
TRBJ2-5 | - | - | TRBV5-6 | TGTGCCAGCAGCTCAACTCCCCGACAGGATCAAGAGACCCAGTACTTC | CASSSTPRQDQETQYF
TRBJ2-3 | TRBD1 | - | TRBV5-1 | TGCGCCAGCACAGAGACAGGGAGTACAGATACGCAGTATTTT | CASTETGSTDTQYF
TRBJ2-7 | TRBD1 | - | TRBV2 | TGTGCCAGTGTTCCGGGGACAGCGTACGAGCAGTACTTC | CASVPGTAYEQYF
TRBJ2-7 | - | - | TRBV27 | TGTGCCATCCTCTGGAGGGGAGCAGAACTACTAACCTACGAGCAGTACTTC | CAILWRGAELLTYEQYF
TRBJ2-7 | TRBD1 | - | TRBV11-2 | TGTGCCAGCAGCTTAGCCATCCGGGACAGGGGGGCCGAGCAGTACTTC | CASSLAIRDRGAEQYF
TRBJ2-7 | - | - | TRBV28 | TGTGCCAGCAGGAACTACGGGGAGTCCTACGAGCAGTACTTC | CASRNYGESYEQYF
TRBJ1-4 | - | once | TRBV19 | TGTGCCAGTAGTATCCCCGGGATGACAGAAAAACTGTTTTTT | CASSIPGMTEKLFF
TRBJ2-7 | TRBD2 | - | TRBV27 | TGTGCCAGCAGTTTAGTCGGGGGGGACGAGCAGTACTTC | CASSLVGGDEQYF
TRBJ2-1 | TRBD2 | - | TRBV14 | TGTGCCAGCAGCCAAGGGTCAGGACTAGCGGGCCAGGGGGAGCAGTTCTTC | CASSQGSGLAGQGEQFF